This T cell receptor beta chain was sequenced in a study of chemoradiotherapy in HPV16-positive cancers. Across the whole study: Candidate HPV-specific T-cell clones and common TCR motifs came from functional assays in a couple of HPV16-positive patients. Study conclusions and caveats: In HPV16-positive patients, HPV-responsive T-cell expansion tracked better recurrence-free survival. Non-HPV-specific T cells did not expand in tumors during treatment, whereas candidate HPV-specific clones and E7-related motifs did.

Using immunoSEQ multiplex PCR, the repertoire was profiled, and TCRdb retains in-frame clones only, with some absent. The table shows 6,600 or so clones, with roughly 89% occurring only once. Points on this clone: What it binds is not known.

From germline, CDR1 is LNHNV and CDR2 YYDKDF (reference sequence). This CDR3 region has 14 residues. Trimming took 0 bases from V and 4 from J, leaving 10 bases between them. The specimen comprised tumor tissue, sampled from a patient who underwent chemoradiotherapy. The chain carries TRBV15 and TRBJ2-7; tentative D call: TRBD1 (5 bases). The origin of this receptor is a human donor with HPV-associated anogenital cancer. The CDR3 sequence: CATSRDAGAYEQYF. Written as DNA, the CDR3 is TGTGCCACCAGCAGAGATGCTGGGGCATACGAGCAGTACTTC.